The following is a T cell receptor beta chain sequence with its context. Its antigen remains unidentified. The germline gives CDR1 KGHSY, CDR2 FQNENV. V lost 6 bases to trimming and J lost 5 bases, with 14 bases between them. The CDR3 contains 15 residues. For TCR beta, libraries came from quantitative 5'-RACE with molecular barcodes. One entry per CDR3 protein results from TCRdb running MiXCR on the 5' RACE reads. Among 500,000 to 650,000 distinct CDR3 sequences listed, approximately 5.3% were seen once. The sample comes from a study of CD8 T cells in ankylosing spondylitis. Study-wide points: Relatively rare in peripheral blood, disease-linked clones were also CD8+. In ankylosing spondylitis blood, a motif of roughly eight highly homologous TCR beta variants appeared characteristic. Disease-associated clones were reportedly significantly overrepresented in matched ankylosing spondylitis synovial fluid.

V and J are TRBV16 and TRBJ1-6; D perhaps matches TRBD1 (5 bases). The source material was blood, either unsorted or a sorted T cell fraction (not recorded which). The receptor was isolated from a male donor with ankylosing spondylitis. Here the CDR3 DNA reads TGTGCCAGCAGTCTTCGACAGAGTAATAATTCACCCCTCCACTTT. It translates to CASSLRQSNNSPLHF.